The source of this TCR beta chain is a study of T cell repertoires in cytomegalovirus infection. Study-level points and caveats: Cumulative frequency of public TCR beta families picked out carriers of CMV plus the relevant HLA.

TCRdb reprocessed the reads via MiXCR and lists one record per CDR3 protein. This sample has 570,000 or so distinct CDR3 sequences; approximately 40% occur once, and the top ten carry about half. The CDR3 loop spans 14 amino acids. Trimming took 2 bases from V and 4 from J, leaving 10 bases between them. Germline loops: CDR1 MNHEY, CDR2 SMNVEV (reference sequence). About this clonotype itself: Its specificity is unknown.

Sequenced here: cultured PBMCs, sampled from culture after CMV antigen stimulation. The TCR sequence derives from a human donor in good health (CMV status not recorded). Some clones in this sample may be carry-over from other donors' samples. The chain is built from TRBV27 and TRBJ2-3; D is possibly TRBD1 (6 bases). In DNA, the CDR3 is TGTGCCAGCAGTTTAACAGGGAGCCCAGATACGCAGTATTTT. The encoded protein is CASSLTGSPDTQYF.